This T cell receptor beta chain derives from a study of post-analysis software for immune sequencing data. Findings and limits, study-wide: Compared with controls, patients showed significantly lower normalized Chao1 diversity. In patients, TRBV5-6, TRBV5-1 and TRBV20-1 belonged to five TRBV segments found more frequently than in controls. F measure showed strong co-clustering of same-batch samples.

About this clonotype itself: The antigen is not known. Given a much more abundant clone one base away, this may be a read error.

Unique molecular identifiers tagged the TCR beta cDNA libraries. It was from approximately 0.91 to 9.4 million T cells that about half a million cDNA molecules came. TCRdb re-derived calls from the PCR reads in MiXCR, one entry per CDR3 protein. The sample lists 500,000 to 600,000 distinct CDR3 sequences, about 44% occurring once. J lost 4 bases, V lost 3 bases, and 6 bases had no gene match. This CDR3 spans 17 amino acids. Looked up from germline, CDR1 is MGHRA and CDR2 is YSYEKL. Sequencing used blood. The sequence came from a girl aged 10 to 17 with multiple sclerosis. The chain joins TRBV4-1 to TRBJ2-7; 16 positions match TRBD2. The CDR3 DNA reads TGCGCCAGCAGCCAGTTACTGGGACTAGCGGGGGGGTACGAGCAGTACTTC. It codes for CASSQLLGLAGGYEQYF.